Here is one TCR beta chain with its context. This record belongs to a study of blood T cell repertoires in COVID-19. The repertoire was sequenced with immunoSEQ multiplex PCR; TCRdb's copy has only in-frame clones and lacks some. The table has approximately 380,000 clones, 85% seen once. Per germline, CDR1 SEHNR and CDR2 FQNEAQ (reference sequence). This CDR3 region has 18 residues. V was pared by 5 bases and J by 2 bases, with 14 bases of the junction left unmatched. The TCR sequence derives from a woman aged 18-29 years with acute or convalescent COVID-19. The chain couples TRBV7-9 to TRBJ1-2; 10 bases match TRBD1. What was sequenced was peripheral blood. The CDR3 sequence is CASSPRPGTGEANYGYTF. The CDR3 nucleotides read TGTGCCAGCAGCCCACGTCCCGGGACAGGGGAAGCGAACTATGGCTACACCTTC. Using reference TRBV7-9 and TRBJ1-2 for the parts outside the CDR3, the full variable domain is DTGVSQNPRHKITKRGQNVTFRCDPISEHNRLYWYRQTLGQGPEFLTYFQNEAQLEKSRLLSDRFSAERPKGSFSTLEIQRTEQGDSAMYLCASSPRPGTGEANYGYTFGSGTRLTVV.